In its sample, the clone carrying this T cell receptor beta chain was seen many times. Its antigen remains unidentified. This specimen belongs to a study of Graves' ophthalmopathy and Graves' hyperthyroidism. Study-level results: In blood, most expanded thyroid clonotypes above 0.001 frequency were also detected.

Amplified material comprised TCR beta CDR3 regions derived from RNA transcripts. The library came from an HTBI-primed first-round RT-PCR and a second-round multiplex PCR. From the multiplex PCR reads, TCRdb called clonotypes with MiXCR, one entry per CDR3 protein. The sample carries about 410,000 distinct CDR3 sequences, roughly 18% recorded once. V was pared by 2 bases and J by 2 bases, with 10 bases between. This CDR3 spans 14 amino acids. Germline V gene sequence: CDR1 MNHEY, CDR2 SVGEGT. The J gene is TRBJ2-7, the V gene TRBV6-2 or TRBV6-3; D is possibly TRBD1 or TRBD2 (6 bases each). The clonotype was recovered from a woman aged 18-29 years with Graves' ophthalmopathy. The sample consisted of peripheral blood. The CDR3, as DNA: TGTGCCAGCAGTTACGGGGGCGGGACCTACGAGCAGTACTTC. Its translation: CASSYGGGTYEQYF.